One and the same sample provided the 2 T cell receptor beta chains below, sequenced in a study of beta chain features in type 1 diabetes. cDNA synthesis used the whole RNA isolate, giving expressed TCRB sequences. The table came from immunoSEQ multiplex PCR; TCRdb's copy has only in-frame clones and leaves some out. The profile shows some 250,000 clones, about 25% of them singletons. The sequenced material came from central memory CD4+ T cells from blood. Receptors were obtained from a man under 40 in good health.

This chain links TRBV7-2 with TRBJ2-3; possibly TRBD2 for D (5 bases). V was trimmed by 0 bases and J by 0 bases, leaving 10 bases between them. Germline V gene sequence: CDR1 SGHTA, CDR2 FQGNSA. This CDR3 contains 16 residues. The CDR3: CASSLARAASTDTQYF. For the CDR3, the DNA is TGTGCCAGCAGCTTAGCGCGGGCAGCTAGCACAGATACGCAGTATTTT.

This clone was seen more than once but under ten times. The chain combines TRBV7-9 with TRBJ2-1; D may be TRBD2 (5 bases). The CDR3 runs to 13 residues. Germline values: CDR1 SEHNR, CDR2 FQNEAQ (reference sequence). Trimming cost V 8 bases and J 2 bases, with 10 bases left between them. CDR3 region: CASVVGAYNEQFF. The CDR3 region has the DNA TGTGCCAGCGTAGTGGGAGCCTACAATGAGCAGTTCTTC.